Listed here are 23 T cell receptor beta chains from one sample, sequenced in a study of metastatic and nonmetastatic thyroid tumors. TCRdb re-called clones from the PCR reads using MiXCR. The profile shows about 22,000 clones, 36% of them singletons. Not a single patient had been given any form of treatment at any point before undergoing thyroid surgery. Input material: blood. These receptor sequences come from a male donor with papillary thyroid cancer or a benign thyroid nodule (not recorded which). Some clones in this sample may be carry-over from other donors' samples.

The sample holds many counts of this clone. The identical CDR3 is also encoded by other nucleotide sequences in the sample. The chain links TRBV7-3 to TRBJ2-5; D is uncertain. V was cut by 0 bases and J by 3 bases, with 5 bases left in between. CDR1 is SGHTA and CDR2 is FQGTGA in the germline V gene. CDR3 length equals 13 residues. CDR3 nucleotides: TGTGCCAGCAGCTTAACTAGGGAAGAGACCCAGTACTTC. This codes for CASSLTREETQYF.

The CDR3 loop is CASSLAGPGETQYF. CDR3 coding DNA: TGTGCCAGCAGCTTAGCAGGCCCTGGAGAGACCCAGTACTTC. The rearrangement joins TRBV7-3 to TRBJ2-5; D not certain. Germline V gene sequence: CDR1 SGHTA, CDR2 FQGTGA. V was clipped by 2 bases and J by 4 bases, with 11 bases between them. This CDR3 region has 14 residues.

Written as DNA, the CDR3 is TGTGCCAGCAGTGAAAGCGGGGGCTACTACTATGGCTACACCTTC. As protein: CASSESGGYYYGYTF. The chain is built from TRBV6-1 and TRBJ1-2; weak D call: TRBD1 (6 bases). CDR3 length equals 15 residues. Germline V gene data show CDR1 as MNHNS and CDR2 as SASEGT. Deletions cut 2 bases from V and 3 bases from J, with 13 bases between.

This clone was seen ten or more times. No conserved phenylalanine or tryptophan is present at the end of the CDR3, so a read error is the likely explanation. The chain uses TRBV11-3 and TRBJ2-1; weak D call: TRBD2 (6 bases). CDR1 is SGHNT, CDR2 YENEEA, per germline. The CDR3 is made up of 17 amino acids. With 1 base removed from V and 0 bases from J, the gap between germline ends came to 13 bases. CDR3 DNA: TGTGCCAGCAGCTTAGTACGGTCGGGAGTCTCCTACAATGAGCAGTTCGTC. It specifies CASSLVRSGVSYNEQFV.

This sequence joins TRBV5-1 and TRBJ2-1; 10 bases are shared with TRBD2. CDR1 is SGHRS and CDR2 is YFSETQ in the germline V gene. V shed 0 bases and J 9 bases; nucleotides not matched to a gene: 6. This CDR3 spans 15 amino acids. CDR3 in DNA: TGCGCCAGCAGCTTGGAACTAGCGGGGATGAGTGAGCAGTTCTTC. Translation gives CASSLELAGMSEQFF.

Ten or more counts support this clone. This may come from a read error, since a much larger clone is one base off. The DNA of the CDR3 is TGTGCCAGTAGTATAGGGACAGGAGGAGTTATTTCGTACGGGCAGTACTTC. Its translation is CASSIGTGGVISYGQYF. The J gene is TRBJ2-7, the V gene TRBV19; 7 bases are shared with TRBD1. The CDR3 sequence is 17 residues long. CDR1 is LNHDA and CDR2 is SQIVND in the germline V gene (reference sequence).

This clone was observed at least ten times. A much larger clone lies one base from this, so it may be a read error. It is likely a read error, because the conserved phenylalanine at the end of the CDR3 is missing. The chain carries TRBV11-2 and TRBJ2-1; 10 bases map to TRBD2. Trimming took 1 base from V and 6 from J; bases not matched to a gene: 6. The CDR3 is 16 residues long. Germline lookup yields CDR1 SGHAT and CDR2 FQNNGV. The CDR3 here is CASSLVGPSGSNEQFV. CDR3 sequence (DNA): TGTGCCAGCAGCTTAGTCGGTCCTAGCGGGAGCAATGAGCAGTTCGTC.

The chain couples TRBV20-1 to TRBJ2-1, with D perhaps given as TRBD1 or TRBD2 (5 bases each). This CDR3 is built from 14 residues. Germline CDR1 is DFQATT and CDR2 is SNEGSKA (reference sequence). Trimming shortened V by 6 bases and J by 7 bases, and 19 bases separated the two germline ends. The CDR3 here is CSASPGPQRNEQFF. The CDR3 DNA reads as TGCAGTGCCAGCCCGGGACCGCAGAGGAATGAGCAGTTCTTC.

This clone was recorded at least ten times. The rearrangement links TRBV7-2 to TRBJ2-3; D ambiguous. V was trimmed by 4 bases and J by 2 bases, leaving 7 bases between them. Germline CDR1 reads SGHTA; CDR2 reads FQGNSA. CDR3 length: 13 residues. CDR3 sequence (DNA): TGTGCCAGCAGCTCACTCGACACAGATACGCAGTATTTT. This translates into CASSSLDTDTQYF.

This clone was found many times. The chain employs TRBV6-4 and TRBJ1-2; D may be TRBD1 (5 bases). CDR3 length: 16 amino acids. V was pared by 0 bases and J by 4 bases, with 15 bases between. CDR1 MRHNA and CDR2 SNTAGT come from the germline V gene. The CDR3 DNA reads TGTGCCAGCAGTGACTCCCCTCCCACAGGCCTCTATGGCTACACCTTC. It specifies CASSDSPPTGLYGYTF.

By frequency in the sample, this clone is medium-sized. The CDR3: CASSLGQGGNQPQHF. As DNA, the CDR3 is TGCGCCAGCAGCTTAGGACAGGGAGGGAATCAGCCCCAGCATTTT. V usage is TRBV5-1 and J usage is TRBJ1-5; 8 bases align to TRBD1. Germline-derived CDR1 and CDR2 are SGHRS and YFSETQ. V dropped 2 bases and J dropped 4; count of bases not matched to a gene: 5. The CDR3 totals 15 residues.

There are many counts of this clone. This rearrangement joins TRBV6-1 to TRBJ2-4; D perhaps matches TRBD1 (5 bases). The V gene's germline CDR1 is MNHNS and CDR2 SASEGT. The length of the CDR3 is 12 residues. Trimming cost V 6 bases and J 8 bases, with 11 bases left between them. The CDR3 sequence: CASRSTVYIQYF. The CDR3 DNA is TGTGCCAGCAGATCGACAGTCTACATTCAGTACTTC.

This clone was seen ten or more times. Likely a read error: the CDR3 ends without its conserved phenylalanine or tryptophan. The rearrangement uses TRBV7-9 and TRBJ2-1, with 9 positions matching TRBD1. The J segment lost 0 bases and the V segment lost 5 bases, leaving 8 bases of the junction unmatched. Germline lookup yields CDR1 SEHNR and CDR2 FQNEAQ (reference sequence). There are 17 residues in the CDR3. The DNA of the CDR3 is TGTGCCAGCAGCCCCAGGACAGGGGTAAGCTCCTACAATGAGCAGTTCGTC. It is translated as CASSPRTGVSSYNEQFV.

At least ten counts were recorded for this clone. The genes are TRBV7-2 and TRBJ2-1; no firm D call. Trimming left V 5 bases short and J 13 bases short, with 12 bases between. The CDR3 spans 11 residues. CDR1 is SGHTA and CDR2 is FQGNSA in the germline V gene. CDR3 loop: CASSAMSRQFF. The CDR3 nucleotides are TGTGCCAGCAGCGCCATGAGTCGCCAGTTCTTC.

This chain links TRBV30 with TRBJ1-1; D is unresolved. Trimming took off 2 bases at V and 0 bases at J, with 16 bases between the two ends. There are 16 residues in the CDR3. Germline V lookup: CDR1 GTSNPN, CDR2 SVGIG (reference sequence). This CDR3 is CAWSPPGSTLNTEAFF. As DNA, the CDR3 is TGTGCCTGGAGTCCCCCGGGGAGTACCCTGAACACTGAAGCTTTCTTT.

The chain combines TRBV5-1 with TRBJ1-5; the D is unclear. Trimming took off 4 bases at V and 6 bases at J, with 8 bases between the two ends. Germline lookup yields CDR1 SGHRS and CDR2 YFSETQ. CDR3 length: 12 amino acids. The CDR3 sequence is CASSLLLQPQHF. In DNA, the CDR3 is TGCGCCAGCAGCCTGCTACTTCAGCCCCAGCATTTT.

This chain connects TRBV4-1 to TRBJ2-1, with D perhaps TRBD1 or TRBD2 (5 bases each). Trimming removed 1 base at V and 14 bases at J, with 18 bases between. There are 14 residues in the CDR3. CDR1 and CDR2 from the germline V gene are MGHRA and YSYEKL. CDR3 in amino acids: CASSQVVGETWEFF. CDR3 DNA: TGCGCCAGCAGCCAAGTGGTGGGGGAAACTTGGGAGTTCTTC.

The genes are TRBV7-8 and TRBJ2-3; no definite D call. Germline CDR1 reads SGHVS; CDR2 reads FQNEAQ. This CDR3 contains 17 residues. Trimming took off 4 bases at V and 0 bases at J, with 17 bases between the two ends. The CDR3 sequence is CASSSRRLVSSTDTQYF. CDR3 DNA sequence: TGTGCCAGCAGCTCGAGACGTTTGGTTTCTAGCACAGATACGCAGTATTTT.

In DNA form, the CDR3 reads TGTGCCAGCAGCGAGGACAGGCCCTATGGCTACACCTTC. This gives the protein CASSEDRPYGYTF. The chain links TRBV7-2 to TRBJ1-2; 7 bases agree with TRBD1. The CDR3 extends over 13 amino acids. V gave up 5 bases and J gave up 4 bases; unmatched junction bases: 4. Germline V gene sequence: CDR1 SGHTA, CDR2 FQGNSA.

This chain connects TRBV5-1 to TRBJ2-7, with D perhaps matching TRBD1 (5 bases). This CDR3 is 15 amino acids long. In germline, CDR1 is SGHRS, CDR2 YFSETQ. The germline V and J ends were trimmed by 0 bases and 6 bases, with 16 bases remaining between them. CDR3 sequence: CASSLGTQARGEQYF. The DNA of the CDR3 is TGCGCCAGCAGCTTGGGTACTCAGGCAAGGGGCGAGCAGTACTTC.

This clone showed up many times. This CDR3 is missing its conserved last phenylalanine or tryptophan, likely due to a read error. This same CDR3 is encoded by further DNA sequences in the sample. The chain carries TRBV20-1 and TRBJ2-1; D gene uncertain. V shed 6 bases and J shed 0 bases, with 9 bases lying between them. CDR3 length: 13 residues. Germline values: CDR1 DFQATT, CDR2 SNEGSKA (reference sequence). CDR3 sequence: CSARRSSYNEQFV. CDR3 sequence (DNA): TGCAGTGCCAGAAGGAGCTCCTACAATGAGCAGTTCGTC.

The gene calls are TRBV20-1 and TRBJ2-2; D is uncertain. CDR3 length equals 16 residues. Trimming removed 6 bases at V and 2 bases at J, with 19 bases between. The germline V gene has CDR1 DFQATT and CDR2 SNEGSKA (reference sequence). CDR3 sequence: CSATPDRSVNTGELFF. Written as DNA, the CDR3 is TGCAGTGCCACCCCGGACCGATCTGTAAACACCGGGGAGCTGTTTTTT.

This chain joins TRBV20-1 and TRBJ2-3; D not resolved. Germline V gene lookup returns CDR1 DFQATT and CDR2 SNEGSKA (reference sequence). V was clipped by 0 bases and J by 4 bases, with 11 bases between them. This CDR3 comprises 14 residues. Written as DNA, the CDR3 is TGCAGTGCTAGAGATTCGGATTCCCCAGATACGCAGTATTTT. Protein product: CSARDSDSPDTQYF.